These T cell receptor beta chains were read from a single sample in a study of blood T cells in healthy people across ages. MiXCR, run by TCRdb on the 5' RACE reads, gives a single entry per CDR3 protein. The table includes about 1.6 million distinct CDR3 sequences, 30% to 40% detected once. Source material: blood. The receptors were gathered from a woman aged 30 to 39 in good health. The CDR3 runs from the conserved cysteine through the conserved F or W. The D gene is left open where the match is weak. Only part of the rows carry a size: once, few, many, or a class if the clone is expanded.

v_gene,d_gene,abundance,j_gene,CDR3nt,CDR3aa
TRBV6-6,.,.,TRBJ1-2,TGTGCCAGCAGTTACTTGCGACTCCCAGGGACTAACTATGGCTACACCTTC,CASSYLRLPGTNYGYTF
TRBV11-2,TRBD1,.,TRBJ2-7,TGTGCCAGCAGCTTACCTCGGACAGGGGCCCATCGCGAGCAGTACTTC,CASSLPRTGAHREQYF
TRBV4-1,.,many,TRBJ1-6,TGCGCCAGCAGCCAAGATCCCCGCCCAATTTCACCCCTCCACTTT,CASSQDPRPISPLHF
TRBV7-9,.,.,TRBJ2-5,TGTGCCAGCAGCTTACAGTTTAGCAGTCAAGAGACCCAGTACTTC,CASSLQFSSQETQYF
TRBV24-1,TRBD2,few,TRBJ2-1,TGTGCCACCAGTGATCGGGGGACTAGCGGGATTAATGAGCAGTTCTTC,CATSDRGTSGINEQFF
TRBV2,TRBD2,many,TRBJ2-1,TGTGCCAGCAGTGTTAGGGGGACTAGCGGGATCTACAATGAGCAGTTCTTC,CASSVRGTSGIYNEQFF
TRBV4-1,.,.,TRBJ1-2,TGCGCCGGCAGCCAGAATAACTATGGCTACACCTTC,CAGSQNNYGYTF
TRBV20-1,.,many,TRBJ2-4,TGCAGTGCTAGAGAGTCTAAGGGGCTGATACTAGCCAAAAACATTCAGTACTTC,CSARESKGLILAKNIQYF
TRBV7-8,TRBD2,few,TRBJ2-1,TGTGCCAGCAGCCGAATTACTCCCTCGACTAGCGGGGAAAACAATGAGCAGTTCTTC,CASSRITPSTSGENNEQFF
TRBV13,.,.,TRBJ2-5,TGTGCCAGCAGAGAACCAGGGACGGAGACCCAGTACTTC,CASREPGTETQYF
TRBV7-9,.,.,TRBJ1-1,TGTGCCAGCGCAAGGAACACTGAAGCTTTCTTT,CASARNTEAFF
TRBV7-9,TRBD2,few,TRBJ2-7,TGTGCCAGCAGCTTTTCAATTCGACTAGCGGGAGACGAGCAGTACTTC,CASSFSIRLAGDEQYF
TRBV7-9,.,few,TRBJ2-6,TGTGCCAGCAGCTTACAGGGACTGAACTCTGGGGCCAACGTCCTGACTTTC,CASSLQGLNSGANVLTF
TRBV5-1,.,few,TRBJ2-7,TGCGCCAGCAGCTTGGAAGGTGGGAGAAACTACGAGCAGTACTTC,CASSLEGGRNYEQYF
TRBV12-3/TRBV12-4,.,few,TRBJ2-1,TGTGCCAGCAGGGGGATTCAGGGTTCCTACAATGAGCAGTTCTTC,CASRGIQGSYNEQFF
TRBV4-1,TRBD2,.,TRBJ2-4,TGCGTCAGCAGCCACCCGGGTCGGGAGGTGGAGCAGTACTTC,CVSSHPGREVEQYF
TRBV20-1,TRBD1,few,TRBJ1-1,TGCAGTGCTAGAACAGGGGGCGGGACTGAAGCTTTCTTT,CSARTGGGTEAFF
TRBV28,.,once,TRBJ2-3,TGTGCCAGCAGTTCTCAAGGCGGCGGGATCTATAGCGCAGATACGCAGTATTTT,CASSSQGGGIYSADTQYF
TRBV2,.,few,TRBJ2-3,TGTGCCAGCATGGGGCTAGCATATACGCAGTATTTT,CASMGLAYTQYF
TRBV18,.,.,TRBJ1-4,TGTGCCAGCTCACCAGGATCGGGTGAAAAACTGTTTTTT,CASSPGSGEKLFF
TRBV27,.,.,TRBJ1-1,TGTGCCAGCCGCAGTAGCCCCACTGAAGCTTTCTTT,CASRSSPTEAFF
TRBV2,.,few,TRBJ1-2,TGTGCCAGCAGCGGCCGGGACCATGGCTACACCTTC,CASSGRDHGYTF
TRBV4-1,TRBD2,few,TRBJ2-3,TGCGCCAGCAGCCAAGACAGGCGGGGGACCACAGATACGCAGTATTTT,CASSQDRRGTTDTQYF
TRBV4-2,.,.,TRBJ2-3,TGTGCCAGCAGCCAAGATAAAACAGATTCGCAGTATTTT,CASSQDKTDSQYF
TRBV20-1,.,.,TRBJ2-1,TGCAGTGCTCCAGCCCGGGTACGGGGGCATGAGCAGTTCTTC,CSAPARVRGHEQFF
TRBV7-2,.,.,TRBJ2-2,TGTGCCAGCAGCGCCGGAGCGGGCACCGGGGAGCTGTTTTTT,CASSAGAGTGELFF
TRBV2,.,few,TRBJ2-6,TGTGCCAGCAGTGTCGGTCCAGCTGGGGCCAACGTCCTGACTTTC,CASSVGPAGANVLTF
TRBV6-1,.,.,TRBJ1-2,TGTGCCAGCAGTGACGCCGGCTCAGGGGGCTACACCTTC,CASSDAGSGGYTF
TRBV11-2,TRBD1,once,TRBJ1-2,TGTGCCAGCAGCTCAATTCCCCACAGGGGGTATGGCTACACCTTC,CASSSIPHRGYGYTF
TRBV11-2,.,few,TRBJ2-1,TGTGCCAACAGCGGGTCTTACAATGAGCAGTTCTTC,CANSGSYNEQFF
TRBV6-5,TRBD1,.,TRBJ1-1,TGTGCCAGCAGTTACCTGGGACAGCCGAACACTGAAGCTTTCTTT,CASSYLGQPNTEAFF
TRBV29-1,.,few,TRBJ2-3,TGCAGCGTTGTTTCGGGGGAGGATACGCAGTATTTT,CSVVSGEDTQYF
TRBV6-6,TRBD1,.,TRBJ1-6,TGTGCCAGCAGTTACCCAGGGGGACAGGGGAGGAATTCACCCCTCCACTTT,CASSYPGGQGRNSPLHF
TRBV3-1,TRBD1,many,TRBJ2-7,TGTGCCAGCAGCCGTTCGACCGGGACAGGGGCCCCCTTGAATGAGCAGTACTTC,CASSRSTGTGAPLNEQYF
TRBV5-5,.,many,TRBJ2-5,TGTGCCAGCAGCGACCCCCGGACGGGCGAGACCCAGTACTTC,CASSDPRTGETQYF
TRBV5-6,TRBD2,many,TRBJ2-2,TGTGCCAGCAGCTTGGTGGCTAGCGGACGCCCAAACGGGGAGCTGTTTTTT,CASSLVASGRPNGELFF
TRBV20-1,TRBD1,.,TRBJ1-5,TGCAGTGCTAGAGAGAGCAGCCAGGGGGCCCAGCCCCAGCATTTT,CSARESSQGAQPQHF
TRBV6-5,TRBD1,.,TRBJ2-7,TGTGCCAGCACCCCAGGACAGGGCGCTTCCTACGAGCAGTACTTC,CASTPGQGASYEQYF
TRBV6-1,.,.,TRBJ1-2,TGTGCCAGCTTCTGGACAGACTCCTATGGCTACACCTTC,CASFWTDSYGYTF
TRBV29-1,.,many,TRBJ2-7,TGCAGCGTTGAAGATCTAGGACCAGGGTCCAGGAAGCAGTACTTC,CSVEDLGPGSRKQYF
TRBV12-3/TRBV12-4,.,.,TRBJ2-7,TGTGCCAGCAGACCAGGACGGCTATACGAGCAGTACTTC,CASRPGRLYEQYF
TRBV4-1,.,few,TRBJ1-6,TGCGCCAGCAGCCAAGGTACCTGGGGGGGACGATCTCCCCCCCTCCACTTT,CASSQGTWGGRSPPLHF
TRBV5-6,TRBD2,.,TRBJ2-5,TGTGCCAGCAGCCTCTTGGGTGAAGCGGGGGGAGGAGAGACCCAGTACTTC,CASSLLGEAGGGETQYF
TRBV4-1,TRBD2,once,TRBJ2-5,TGCGCCAGCAGCCAAGATACGGCGGGGGGTGTGGAGACCCAGTACTTC,CASSQDTAGGVETQYF
TRBV5-1,TRBD2,.,TRBJ2-3,TGCGCCAGCAGCTCCTTTCCTAGCGGCGTCACAGATACGCAGTATTTT,CASSSFPSGVTDTQYF
TRBV28,TRBD2,.,TRBJ2-1,TGTGCCAGCAATGGCGGGAGGGCCAATAATGAGCAGTTCTTC,CASNGGRANNEQFF
TRBV7-8,.,.,TRBJ2-7,TGTGCCAGCAGTCCTACGGCAGAAGCCACCTACGAGCAGTACTTC,CASSPTAEATYEQYF
TRBV3-1,.,.,TRBJ1-1,TGTGCCAGCAGCCATAAGACAGCTGAAGCTTTCTTT,CASSHKTAEAFF
TRBV25-1,.,.,TRBJ2-7,TGTGCCAGCAGTGACCGCACCCGACAGAGAAACGAGCAGTACTTC,CASSDRTRQRNEQYF
TRBV20-1,.,.,TRBJ2-5,TGCAGTGCTACCTCTGACTACCAAGAGACCCAGTACTTC,CSATSDYQETQYF
TRBV27,TRBD1,.,TRBJ1-2,TGTGCCAGCCATCCTTTGGGCAGGGGGCTGTTTAACTATGGCTACACCTTC,CASHPLGRGLFNYGYTF